This record concerns one T cell receptor (beta chain) sequence. The length of the CDR3 is 18 residues. The V end was cut by 0 bases, the J end by 7 bases, with 21 bases between. CDR1 is KGHDR, CDR2 SFDVKD, per germline. In the original workflow: Estimated nucleated cell counts came from reference gene primer amplification. The method was immunoSEQ multiplex PCR; TCRdb's version includes in-frame clones alone and lacks a portion of them. That table supplies the V and J calls and clone size; D and trimming were determined from the DNA. This table holds 45,000 to 60,000 clones, approximately 85% found once. The data belong to a study of blood T cell repertoires in COVID-19. Study-wide context: Both acute and convalescent COVID-19 samples were obtained from the United States, Italy and Spain.

The chain combines TRBV24-1 with TRBJ2-1, with a weak D call TRBD2 (6 bases). The sequencing input was peripheral blood. The receptor was derived from a human donor in a cohort sampled during active COVID-19. CDR3 protein: CATSDLPRRRDSLNEQFF. CDR3 bases: TGTGCCACCAGTGATTTGCCCCGAAGGAGGGACTCGCTAAATGAGCAGTTCTTC.